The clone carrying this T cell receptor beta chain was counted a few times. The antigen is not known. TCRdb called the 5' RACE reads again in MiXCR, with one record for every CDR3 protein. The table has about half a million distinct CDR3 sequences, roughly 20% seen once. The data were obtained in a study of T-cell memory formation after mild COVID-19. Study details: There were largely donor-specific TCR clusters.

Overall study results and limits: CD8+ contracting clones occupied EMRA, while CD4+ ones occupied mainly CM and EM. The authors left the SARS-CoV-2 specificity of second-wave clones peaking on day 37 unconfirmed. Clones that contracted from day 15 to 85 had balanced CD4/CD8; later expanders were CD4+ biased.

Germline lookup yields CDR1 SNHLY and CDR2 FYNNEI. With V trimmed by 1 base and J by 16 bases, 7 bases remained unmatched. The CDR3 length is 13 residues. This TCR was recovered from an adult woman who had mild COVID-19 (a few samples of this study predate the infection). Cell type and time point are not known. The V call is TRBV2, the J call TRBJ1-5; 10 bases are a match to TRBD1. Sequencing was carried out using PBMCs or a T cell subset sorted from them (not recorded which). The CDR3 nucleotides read TGTGCCAGCAGTGAAGGGGACAGGGGCAACGAACATTTT. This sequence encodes CASSEGDRGNEHF.